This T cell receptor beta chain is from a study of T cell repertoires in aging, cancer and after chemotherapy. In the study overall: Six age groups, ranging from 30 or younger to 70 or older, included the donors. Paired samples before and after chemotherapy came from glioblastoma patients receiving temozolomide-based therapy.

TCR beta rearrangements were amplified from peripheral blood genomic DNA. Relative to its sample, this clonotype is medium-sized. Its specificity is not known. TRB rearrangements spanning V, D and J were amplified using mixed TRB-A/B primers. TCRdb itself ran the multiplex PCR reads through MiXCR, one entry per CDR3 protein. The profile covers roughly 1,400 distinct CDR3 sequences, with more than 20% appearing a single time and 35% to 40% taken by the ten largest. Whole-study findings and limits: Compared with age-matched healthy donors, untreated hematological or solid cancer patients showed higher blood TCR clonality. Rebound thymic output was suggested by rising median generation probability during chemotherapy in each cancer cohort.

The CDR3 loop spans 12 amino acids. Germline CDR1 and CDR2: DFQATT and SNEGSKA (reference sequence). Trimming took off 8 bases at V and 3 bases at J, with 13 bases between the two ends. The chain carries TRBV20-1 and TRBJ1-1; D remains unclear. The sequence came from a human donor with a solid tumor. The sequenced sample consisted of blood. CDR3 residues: CSTREVDTEAFF. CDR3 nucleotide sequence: TGCAGTACGAGGGAGGTGGACACTGAAGCTTTCTTT.